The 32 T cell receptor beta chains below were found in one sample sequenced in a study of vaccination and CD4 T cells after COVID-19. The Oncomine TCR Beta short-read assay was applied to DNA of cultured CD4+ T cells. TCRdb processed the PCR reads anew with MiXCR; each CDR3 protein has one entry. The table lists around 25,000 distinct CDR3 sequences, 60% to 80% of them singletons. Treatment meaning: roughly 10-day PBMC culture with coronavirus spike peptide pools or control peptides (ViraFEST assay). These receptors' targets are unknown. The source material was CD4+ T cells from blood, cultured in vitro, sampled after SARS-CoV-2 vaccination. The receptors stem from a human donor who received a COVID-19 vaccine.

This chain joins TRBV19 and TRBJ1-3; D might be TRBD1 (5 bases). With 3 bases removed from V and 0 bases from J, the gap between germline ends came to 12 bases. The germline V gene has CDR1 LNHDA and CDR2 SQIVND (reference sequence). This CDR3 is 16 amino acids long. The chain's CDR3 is CASSMGGVYSGNTIYF. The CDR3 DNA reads TGTGCCAGTAGTATGGGAGGGGTCTACTCTGGAAACACCATATATTTT. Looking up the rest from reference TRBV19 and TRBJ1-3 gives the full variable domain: DGGITQSPKYLFRKEGQNVTLSCEQNLNHDAMYWYRQDPGQGLRLIYYSQIVNDFQKGDIAEGYSVSREKKESFPLTVTSAQKNPTAFYLCASSMGGVYSGNTIYFGEGSWLTVV.

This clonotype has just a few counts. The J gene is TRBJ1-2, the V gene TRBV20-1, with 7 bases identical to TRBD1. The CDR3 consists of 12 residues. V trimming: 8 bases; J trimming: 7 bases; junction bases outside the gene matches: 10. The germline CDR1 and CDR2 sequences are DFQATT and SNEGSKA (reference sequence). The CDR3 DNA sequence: TGCAGTCCATTAGACAGGGTCGGTGGCTACACCTTC. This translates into CSPLDRVGGYTF.

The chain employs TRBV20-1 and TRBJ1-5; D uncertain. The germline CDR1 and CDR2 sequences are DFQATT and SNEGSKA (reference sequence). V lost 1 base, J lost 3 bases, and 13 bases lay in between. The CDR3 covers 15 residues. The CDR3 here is CSARVGSEINQPQHF. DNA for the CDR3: TGCAGTGCTAGAGTCGGTAGTGAGATCAATCAGCCCCAGCATTTT.

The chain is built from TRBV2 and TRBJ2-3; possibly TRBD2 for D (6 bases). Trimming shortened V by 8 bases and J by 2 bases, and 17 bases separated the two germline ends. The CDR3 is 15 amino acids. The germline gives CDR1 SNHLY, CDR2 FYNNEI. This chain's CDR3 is CASRPGVGATDTQYF. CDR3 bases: TGTGCCAGCCGCCCGGGGGTAGGGGCCACAGATACGCAGTATTTT.

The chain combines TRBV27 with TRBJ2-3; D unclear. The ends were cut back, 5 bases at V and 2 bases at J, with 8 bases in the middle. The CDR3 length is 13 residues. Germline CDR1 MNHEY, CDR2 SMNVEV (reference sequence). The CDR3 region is CASSKTYTDTQYF. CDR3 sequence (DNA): TGTGCCAGCAGTAAGACATACACAGATACGCAGTATTTT.

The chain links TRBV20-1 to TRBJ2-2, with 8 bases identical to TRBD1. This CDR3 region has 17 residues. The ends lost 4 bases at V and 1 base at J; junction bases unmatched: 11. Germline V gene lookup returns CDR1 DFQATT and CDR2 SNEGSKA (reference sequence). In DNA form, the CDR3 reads TGCAGTGCTATCCTTTTAGCCGGGACAGGGAACACCGGGGAGCTGTTTTTT. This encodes CSAILLAGTGNTGELFF.

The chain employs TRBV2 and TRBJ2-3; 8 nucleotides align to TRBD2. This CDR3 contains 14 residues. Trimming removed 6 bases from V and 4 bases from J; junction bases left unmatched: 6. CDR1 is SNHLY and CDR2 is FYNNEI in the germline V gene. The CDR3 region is CASRKIAGPDTQYF. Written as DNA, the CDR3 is TGTGCCAGCAGGAAAATAGCGGGGCCAGATACGCAGTATTTT.

The CDR3 here is CASSSDPGQGNTEAFF. In DNA form, the CDR3 reads TGTGCCAGCAGCTCCGACCCGGGACAGGGGAACACTGAAGCTTTCTTT. The rearrangement joins TRBV7-3 to TRBJ1-1, with 9 positions matching TRBD1. This CDR3 spans 16 amino acids. J was trimmed by 1 base and V by 4 bases; bases with no gene match: 7. Per the germline V gene, CDR1 is SGHTA and CDR2 is FQGTGA. The variable domain in full, completed from reference TRBV7-3 and TRBJ1-1, reads GAGVSQTPSNKVTEKGKYVELRCDPISGHTALYWYRQSLGQGPEFLIYFQGTGAADDSGLPNDRFFAVRPEGSVSTLKIQRTERGDSAVYLCASSSDPGQGNTEAFFGQGTRLTVV.

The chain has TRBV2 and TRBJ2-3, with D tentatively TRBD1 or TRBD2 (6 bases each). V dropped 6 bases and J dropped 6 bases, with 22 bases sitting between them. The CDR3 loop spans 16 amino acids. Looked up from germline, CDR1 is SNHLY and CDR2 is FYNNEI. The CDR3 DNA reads TGTGCCAGCAGCGACTTATCGGCCGGGGGCTTGGATACGCAGTATTTT. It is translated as CASSDLSAGGLDTQYF.

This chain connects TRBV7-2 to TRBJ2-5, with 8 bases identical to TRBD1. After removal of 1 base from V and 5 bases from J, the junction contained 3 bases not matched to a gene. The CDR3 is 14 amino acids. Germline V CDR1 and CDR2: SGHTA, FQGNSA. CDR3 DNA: TGTGCCAGCAGCTTAGGCAGGGGGCTCGAGACCCAGTACTTC. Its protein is CASSLGRGLETQYF.

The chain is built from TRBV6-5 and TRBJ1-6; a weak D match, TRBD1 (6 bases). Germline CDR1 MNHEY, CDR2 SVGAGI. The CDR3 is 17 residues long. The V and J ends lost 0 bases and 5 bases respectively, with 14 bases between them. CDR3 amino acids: CASSYSVRGLNNSPLHF. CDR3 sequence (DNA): TGTGCCAGCAGTTACTCGGTCCGGGGGCTGAATAATTCACCCCTCCACTTT.

The CDR3 DNA reads as TGTGCCAGCAGAGACTCGGGGCTATCGAGCTCCTATAATTCACCCCTCCACTTT. It specifies CASRDSGLSSSYNSPLHF. V gene TRBV6-5 combines with J gene TRBJ1-6; weak D call: TRBD1 (5 bases). V lost 6 bases, J lost 0 bases, and 18 bases lay in between. The length of the CDR3 is 18 residues. The germline gives CDR1 MNHEY, CDR2 SVGAGI.

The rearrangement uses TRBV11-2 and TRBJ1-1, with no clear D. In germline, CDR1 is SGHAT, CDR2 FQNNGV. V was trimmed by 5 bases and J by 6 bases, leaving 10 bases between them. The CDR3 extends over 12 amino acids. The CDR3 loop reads CASSHMEAEAFF. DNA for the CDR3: TGTGCCAGCAGCCACATGGAGGCTGAAGCTTTCTTT.

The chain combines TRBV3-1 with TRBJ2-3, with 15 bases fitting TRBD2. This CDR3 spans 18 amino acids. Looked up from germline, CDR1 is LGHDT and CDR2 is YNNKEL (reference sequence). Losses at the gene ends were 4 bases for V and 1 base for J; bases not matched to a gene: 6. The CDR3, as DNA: TGTGCCAGCAGCCTAGGGACTAGCGGGGGGCACCGCACAGATACGCAGTATTTT. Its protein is CASSLGTSGGHRTDTQYF.

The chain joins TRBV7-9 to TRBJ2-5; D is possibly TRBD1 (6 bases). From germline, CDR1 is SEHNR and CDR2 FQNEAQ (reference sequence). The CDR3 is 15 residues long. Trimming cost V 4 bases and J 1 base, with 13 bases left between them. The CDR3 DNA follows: TGTGCCAGCAGCTCCCCCCGGGACACCCAAGAGACCCAGTACTTC. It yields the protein CASSSPRDTQETQYF.

The CDR3 sequence is CSASTGNNQPQHF. DNA of the CDR3: TGCAGTGCTAGTACAGGGAACAATCAGCCCCAGCATTTT. The rearrangement uses TRBV20-1 and TRBJ1-5; possibly TRBD1 for D (6 bases). This CDR3 comprises 13 residues. Germline CDR1 DFQATT, CDR2 SNEGSKA (reference sequence). The germline V and J ends were trimmed by 3 bases and 3 bases, with 9 bases remaining between them.

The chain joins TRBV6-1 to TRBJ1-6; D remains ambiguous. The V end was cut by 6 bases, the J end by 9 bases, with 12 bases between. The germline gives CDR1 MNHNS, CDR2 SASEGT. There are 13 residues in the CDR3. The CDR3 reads CASSSLGGSPLHF. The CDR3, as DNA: TGTGCCAGCAGCTCGCTAGGCGGTTCACCCCTCCACTTT.

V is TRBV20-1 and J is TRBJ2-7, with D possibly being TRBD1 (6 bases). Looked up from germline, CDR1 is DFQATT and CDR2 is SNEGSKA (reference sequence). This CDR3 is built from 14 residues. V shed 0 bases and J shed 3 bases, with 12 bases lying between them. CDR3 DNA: TGCAGTGCTAGAGACCCGACAGGAATCTACGAGCAGTACTTC. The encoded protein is CSARDPTGIYEQYF.

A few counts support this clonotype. The CDR3 here is CASSEGRATYGYTF. The CDR3 DNA follows: TGTGCCAGCAGTGAAGGCAGGGCGACCTATGGCTACACCTTC. The chain uses TRBV2 and TRBJ1-2; possible D gene TRBD1, 5 bases. The germline CDR1 and CDR2 sequences are SNHLY and FYNNEI. Deletions cut 1 base from V and 4 bases from J, with 10 bases between. This CDR3 contains 14 residues.

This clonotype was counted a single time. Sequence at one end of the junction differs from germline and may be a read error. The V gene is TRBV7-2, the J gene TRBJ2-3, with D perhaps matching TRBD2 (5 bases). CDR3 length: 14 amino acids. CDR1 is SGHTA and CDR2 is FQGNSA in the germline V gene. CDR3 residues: CASSLQPSPDTRYF. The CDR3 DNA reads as TGTGCCAGCAGCTTACAACCTAGCCCCGATACGCGGTATTTT.

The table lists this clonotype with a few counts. The CDR3 here is CAWSFARIPSYGYTF. The CDR3 nucleotides are TGTGCCTGGAGCTTCGCACGGATTCCCAGCTATGGCTACACCTTC. The genes are TRBV30 and TRBJ1-2; D is unclear. V was trimmed by 3 bases and J by 4 bases, leaving 18 bases between them. The germline V gene encodes CDR1 GTSNPN and CDR2 SVGIG (reference sequence). CDR3 length equals 15 residues.

The CDR3 bases are TGTGCCTGGAGCCCAACAGAGAACACTGAAGCTTTCTTT. This codes for CAWSPTENTEAFF. V gene TRBV30 combines with J gene TRBJ1-1; D ambiguous. The CDR3 extends over 13 amino acids. The germline V and J ends were trimmed by 3 bases and 1 base, with 9 bases remaining between them. From germline, CDR1 is GTSNPN and CDR2 SVGIG (reference sequence).

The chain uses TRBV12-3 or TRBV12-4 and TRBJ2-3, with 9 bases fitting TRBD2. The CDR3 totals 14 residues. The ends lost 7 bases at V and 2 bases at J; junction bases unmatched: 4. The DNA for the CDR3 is TGTGCCAGCAAAATAGCGGGGGCCACAGATACGCAGTATTTT. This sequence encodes CASKIAGATDTQYF.

The CDR3 spells CSARDQVLETQYF. The CDR3, as DNA: TGCAGTGCTAGAGATCAGGTGTTGGAGACCCAGTACTTC. The J gene is TRBJ2-5, the V gene TRBV20-1; D gene ambiguous. V lost 0 bases and J lost 5, with 10 bases in between. Germline V CDR1 and CDR2: DFQATT, SNEGSKA (reference sequence). The CDR3 is made up of 13 amino acids.

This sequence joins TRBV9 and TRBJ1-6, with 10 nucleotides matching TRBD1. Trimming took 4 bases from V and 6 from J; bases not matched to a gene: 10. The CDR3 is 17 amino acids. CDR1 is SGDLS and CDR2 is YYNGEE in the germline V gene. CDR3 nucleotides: TGTGCCAGCAGCTCGTCGACAGGGGGCTTTGGTAATTCACCCCTCCACTTT. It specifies CASSSSTGGFGNSPLHF. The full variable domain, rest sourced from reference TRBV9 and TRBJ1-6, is DSGVTQTPKHLITATGQRVTLRCSPRSGDLSVYWYQQSLDQGLQFLIQYYNGEERAKGNILERFSAQQFPDLHSELNLSSLELGDSALYFCASSSSTGGFGNSPLHFGNGTRLTVT.

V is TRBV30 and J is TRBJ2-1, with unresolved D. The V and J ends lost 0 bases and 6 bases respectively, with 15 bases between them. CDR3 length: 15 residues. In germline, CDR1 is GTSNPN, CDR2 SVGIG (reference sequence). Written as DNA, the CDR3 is TGTGCCTGGAGTGTACATTCGAGTATAATCAATGAGCAGTTCTTC. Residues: CAWSVHSSIINEQFF.

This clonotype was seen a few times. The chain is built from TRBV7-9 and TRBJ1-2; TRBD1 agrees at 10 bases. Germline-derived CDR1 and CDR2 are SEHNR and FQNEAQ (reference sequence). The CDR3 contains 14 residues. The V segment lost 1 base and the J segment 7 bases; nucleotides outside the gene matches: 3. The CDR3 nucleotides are TGTGCCAGCAGCTTAGAGGGGGACAGGGGTGGCTACACCTTC. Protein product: CASSLEGDRGGYTF.

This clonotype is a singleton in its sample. CDR3 sequence: CASSRRFDTQPTNEKLFF. Written as DNA, the CDR3 is TGTGCCAGCAGCCGTCGCTTTGACACACAGCCAACTAATGAAAAACTGTTTTTT. V is TRBV27 and J is TRBJ1-4; D not resolved. CDR1 and CDR2 (germline): MNHEY, SMNVEV (reference sequence). V was trimmed by 6 bases and J by 0 bases, leaving 20 bases between them. CDR3 length: 18 amino acids. The variable domain in full, completed from reference TRBV27 and TRBJ1-4, reads EAQVTQNPRYLITVTGKKLTVTCSQNMNHEYMSWYRQDPGLGLRQIYYSMNVEVTDKGDVPEGYKVSRKEKRNFPLILESPSPNQTSLYFCASSRRFDTQPTNEKLFFGSGTQLSVL.

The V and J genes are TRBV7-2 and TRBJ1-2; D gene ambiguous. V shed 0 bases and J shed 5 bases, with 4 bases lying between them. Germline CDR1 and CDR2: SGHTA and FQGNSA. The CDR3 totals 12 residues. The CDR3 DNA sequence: TGTGCCAGCAGCTTAGCCGGATATGGCTACACCTTC. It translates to CASSLAGYGYTF.

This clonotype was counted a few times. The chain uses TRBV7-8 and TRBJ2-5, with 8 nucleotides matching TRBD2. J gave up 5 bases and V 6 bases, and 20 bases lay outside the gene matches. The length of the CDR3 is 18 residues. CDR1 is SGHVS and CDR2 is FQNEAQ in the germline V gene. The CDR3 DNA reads TGTGCCAGCAGACGTGGTACGGAGCGGGGGACCCCCACCGAGACCCAGTACTTC. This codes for CASRRGTERGTPTETQYF. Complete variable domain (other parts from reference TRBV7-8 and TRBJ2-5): GAGVSQSPRYKVAKRGQDVALRCDPISGHVSLFWYQQALGQGPEFLTYFQNEAQLDKSGLPSDRFFAERPEGSVSTLKIQRTQQEDSAVYLCASRRGTERGTPTETQYFGPGTRLLVL.

The chain's CDR3 is CSVLGQGRMFF. For the CDR3, the DNA is TGCAGTGTGTTGGGACAGGGGAGGATGTTTTTT. V gene TRBV20-1 combines with J gene TRBJ1-4; 10 positions match TRBD1. Germline V gene data show CDR1 as DFQATT and CDR2 as SNEGSKA (reference sequence). The V and J ends lost 7 bases and 15 bases, in that order; junction bases with no gene match: 8. The CDR3 loop spans 11 amino acids.

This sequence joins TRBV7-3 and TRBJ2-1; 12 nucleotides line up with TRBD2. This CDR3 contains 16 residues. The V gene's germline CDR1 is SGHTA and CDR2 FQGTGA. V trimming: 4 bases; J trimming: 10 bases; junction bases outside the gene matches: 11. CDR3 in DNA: TGTGCCAGCAGCTCCAGACTAGCGGGGGAGTCGGGAGAGCAGTTCTTC. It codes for CASSSRLAGESGEQFF. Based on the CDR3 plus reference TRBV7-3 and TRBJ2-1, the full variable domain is GAGVSQTPSNKVTEKGKYVELRCDPISGHTALYWYRQSLGQGPEFLIYFQGTGAADDSGLPNDRFFAVRPEGSVSTLKIQRTERGDSAVYLCASSSRLAGESGEQFFGPGTRLTVL.